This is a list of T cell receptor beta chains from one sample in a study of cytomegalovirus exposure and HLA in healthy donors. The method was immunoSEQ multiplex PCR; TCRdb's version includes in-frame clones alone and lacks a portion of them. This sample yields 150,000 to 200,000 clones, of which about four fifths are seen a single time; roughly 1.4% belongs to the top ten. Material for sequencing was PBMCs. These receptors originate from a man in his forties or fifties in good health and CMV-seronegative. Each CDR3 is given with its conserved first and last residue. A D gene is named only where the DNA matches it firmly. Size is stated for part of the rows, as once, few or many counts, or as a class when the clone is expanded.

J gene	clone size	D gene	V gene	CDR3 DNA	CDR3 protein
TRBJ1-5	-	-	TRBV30	TGTGCCTGGAGTGGACAAGGGGCGAATAATCAGCCCCAGCATTTT	CAWSGQGANNQPQHF
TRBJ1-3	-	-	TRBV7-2	TGTGCCAGCAGCTACGACACCTCTGGAAACACCATATATTTT	CASSYDTSGNTIYF
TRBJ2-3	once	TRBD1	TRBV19	TGTGCCGCACAGGGGGCGGGCACAGATACGCAGTATTTT	CAAQGAGTDTQYF
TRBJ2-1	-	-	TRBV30	TGTGCCTGGAGTGGGGGCGGCAGGGTAGCTGAGCAGTTCTTC	CAWSGGGRVAEQFF
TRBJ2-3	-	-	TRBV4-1	TGCGCCAGCAGCCTTCAGGGTCTCACAGATACGCAGTATTTT	CASSLQGLTDTQYF
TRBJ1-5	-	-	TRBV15	TGTGCCACCAGCAGAGGAGGGTTATCTTGGCAGCCCCAGCATTTT	CATSRGGLSWQPQHF
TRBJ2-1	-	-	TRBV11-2	TGTGCCAGCAGCTTAGTCCCGGGAGCGTACAATGAGCAGTTCTTC	CASSLVPGAYNEQFF
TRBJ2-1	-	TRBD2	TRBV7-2	TGTGCCAGCAGCTTTAGCGGGGGGGCGGGAAATGAGCAGTTCTTC	CASSFSGGAGNEQFF
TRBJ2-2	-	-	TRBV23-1	TGCGCCAGCAGTCTTAAACGTGTCGGGGAGAACACCGGGGAGCTGTTTTTT	CASSLKRVGENTGELFF
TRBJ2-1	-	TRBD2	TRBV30	TGTGCCTGGAGTCGATCAGCGGGGGGCTATGAGCAGTTCTTC	CAWSRSAGGYEQFF
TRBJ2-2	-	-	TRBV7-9	TGTGCCAGCAGCTTCGGTGGTCGAGCCGGGAACACCGGGGAGCTGTTTTTT	CASSFGGRAGNTGELFF
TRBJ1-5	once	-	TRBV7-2	TGTGCCAGCAGCTCAGCCTACAGTCTCAATCAGCCCCAGCATTTT	CASSSAYSLNQPQHF
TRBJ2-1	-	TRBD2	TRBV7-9	TGTGCCAGCAGCCGAGGGACTAGCGGGAGTAGGAATGAGCAGTTCTTC	CASSRGTSGSRNEQFF
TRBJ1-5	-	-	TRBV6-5	TGTGCCAGCAGAACAGGGAGGGGCAATCAGCCCCAGCATTTT	CASRTGRGNQPQHF
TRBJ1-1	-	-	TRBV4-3	TGCGCCAGCAGCCAAGATGCGGCAGGGGATTTCACTGAAGCTTTCTTT	CASSQDAAGDFTEAFF
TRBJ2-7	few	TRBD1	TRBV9	TGTGCCAGCAGGCGCCAGCCGGGACAGGCTAGCTCCTACGAGCAGTACTTC	CASRRQPGQASSYEQYF
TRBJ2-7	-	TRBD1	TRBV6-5	TGTGCCAGCAGTTACTCGGAGACAGGGTCGTACGAGCAGTACTTC	CASSYSETGSYEQYF
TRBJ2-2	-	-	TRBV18	TGTGCCAGCTCACCACGGCAGGGCGGGACTAACACCGGGGAGCTGTTTTTT	CASSPRQGGTNTGELFF
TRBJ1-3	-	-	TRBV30	TGTGCCTGGGGGGACACTGGAAACACCATATATTTT	CAWGDTGNTIYF
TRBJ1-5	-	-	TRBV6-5	TGTGCCAGCAGTTACCGACAGGATAGCAATCAGCCCCAGCATTTT	CASSYRQDSNQPQHF
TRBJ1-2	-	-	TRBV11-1	TGTGCCAGCAGCCCAAGTGGGGGCTCCTATGGCTACACCTTC	CASSPSGGSYGYTF
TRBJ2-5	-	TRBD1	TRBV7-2	TGTGCCAGCAGCTCCAGGGGGATCCAAGAGACCCAGTACTTC	CASSSRGIQETQYF
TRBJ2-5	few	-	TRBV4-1	TGCGCCAGCAGCCAAGGACGGTACAGGAAACAAGAGACCCAGTACTTC	CASSQGRYRKQETQYF
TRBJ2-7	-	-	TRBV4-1	TGCGCCAGCAGCTTACTAGCCCTAAGTCACTACGAGCAGTACTTC	CASSLLALSHYEQYF
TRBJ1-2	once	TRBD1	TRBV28	TGTGCCAGCAGATCGGGACAGGGGAATGGCTACACCTTC	CASRSGQGNGYTF
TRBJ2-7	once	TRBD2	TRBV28	TGTGCCAGCAGTTGGGGACTAGCGGTATCCTACGAGCAGTACTTC	CASSWGLAVSYEQYF
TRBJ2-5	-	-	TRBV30	TGTGCCTGGAGCTCGACCAGGGGGGTCCAAGAGACCCAGTACTTC	CAWSSTRGVQETQYF
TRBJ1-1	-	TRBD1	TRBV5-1	TGCGCCAGCAGCTTGGGCCCAGGGGGTCCGGACACTGAAGCTTTCTTT	CASSLGPGGPDTEAFF
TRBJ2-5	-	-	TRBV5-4	TGTGCCAGCAGCTTTGGCAGGGCCGAGACCCAGTACTTC	CASSFGRAETQYF
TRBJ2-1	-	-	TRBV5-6	TGTGCCAGCAGCTGGGTAGTGGGGGGTGAGCAGTTCTTC	CASSWVVGGEQFF
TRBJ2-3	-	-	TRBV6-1	TGTGCCAGCAGTGAAGCCCTCCGGGATACGCAGTATTTT	CASSEALRDTQYF
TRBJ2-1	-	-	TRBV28	TGTGCCAGCAGCCCTAACCTCTCGAGGTCGTCGGGGCAGTTCTTC	CASSPNLSRSSGQFF
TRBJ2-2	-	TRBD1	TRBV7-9	TGTGCCAGCAGCGGGACAGGGGGTTACGCCGGGGAGCTGTTTTTT	CASSGTGGYAGELFF
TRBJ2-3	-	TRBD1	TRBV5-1	TGCGCCAGCAGCCCGTACGGGACAGGGGGTACAGATACGCAGTATTTT	CASSPYGTGGTDTQYF
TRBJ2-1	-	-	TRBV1	TGCACCAGCAGCCAACAAAGGTCCGAAGGGGGAACCTACAATGAGCAGTTCTTC	CTSSQQRSEGGTYNEQFF
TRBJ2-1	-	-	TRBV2	TGTGCCAGCAGAAGGGTATTTGGGGAGACCTACAATGAGCAGTTCTTC	CASRRVFGETYNEQFF
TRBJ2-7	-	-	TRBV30	TGTGCCTGGGCGGAAGGGGTTGGGGCCTCCTACGAGCAGTACTTC	CAWAEGVGASYEQYF
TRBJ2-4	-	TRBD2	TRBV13	TGTGCCAGCAGCTACCGGACTAGCGGGACCGCCAAAAACATTCAGTACTTC	CASSYRTSGTAKNIQYF
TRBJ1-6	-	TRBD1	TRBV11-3	TGTGCCAGCAGCTTAGTCCCCGGACAGGGTAATTCACCCCTCCACTTT	CASSLVPGQGNSPLHF
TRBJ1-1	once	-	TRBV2	TGTGCCAGCAGGACAAGTCAGGTGCTGGGCACTGAAGCTTTCTTT	CASRTSQVLGTEAFF